These 10 T cell receptor beta chains originate from one sample sequenced in a study of response to subunit inactivated influenza vaccine. TCRdb reprocessed the RT-PCR reads with MiXCR, giving one entry per CDR3 protein. The repertoire holds over 800,000 distinct CDR3 sequences, with 21% as singletons. The sample in question was PBMCs from blood, obtained more than 4 days after vaccination. The receptors originated from a man aged 45-60 years who received an inactivated influenza vaccine.

This rearrangement joins TRBV24-1 to TRBJ2-3, with D hard to call. The CDR3 covers 13 residues. Germline assignment: CDR1 KGHDR and CDR2 SFDVKD. Trimming took off 4 bases at V and 0 bases at J, with 4 bases between the two ends. CDR3 in amino acids: CATSEPSTDTQYF. CDR3 in DNA: TGTGCCACCAGTGAACCTAGCACAGATACGCAGTATTTT.

This clonotype occurred a few times. This chain joins TRBV7-2 and TRBJ2-5, with D uncertain. The V end lost 0 bases, the J end lost 5 bases, and 7 bases lay between the germline ends. Germline loops: CDR1 SGHTA, CDR2 FQGNSA. CDR3 length: 13 amino acids. The CDR3 DNA reads as TGTGCCAGCAGCTTAGCCTTCACCGAGACCCAGTACTTC. Its translation: CASSLAFTETQYF. Based on the CDR3 plus reference TRBV7-2 and TRBJ2-5, the full variable domain is GAGVSQSPSNKVTEKGKDVELRCDPISGHTALYWYRQSLGQGLEFLIYFQGNSAPDKSGLPSDRFSAERTGGSVSTLTIQRTQQEDSAVYLCASSLAFTETQYFGPGTRLLVL.

The chain uses TRBV5-1 and TRBJ1-1; 8 positions match TRBD1. The germline V gene encodes CDR1 SGHRS and CDR2 YFSETQ. The V segment lost 3 bases and the J segment 7 bases; nucleotides outside the gene matches: 11. The CDR3 loop spans 15 amino acids. CDR3 residues: CASSSDGQGRGEAFF. The CDR3, as DNA: TGCGCCAGCAGCTCGGATGGACAGGGTAGAGGTGAAGCTTTCTTT.

This clonotype was detected a few times. J is TRBJ1-4 and V is TRBV27; 8 bases are a match to TRBD1. The CDR3 contains 18 residues. The V gene end was trimmed by 5 bases and the J gene end by 0 bases; junction bases not matched to a gene: 11. Germline assignment: CDR1 MNHEY and CDR2 SMNVEV (reference sequence). CDR3 region: CASSETGAGSATNEKLFF. In nucleotides, the CDR3 is TGTGCCAGCAGTGAGACAGGGGCAGGCAGTGCAACTAATGAAAAACTGTTTTTT.

This chain joins TRBV28 and TRBJ2-7; possible D gene TRBD1, 5 bases. The V gene's germline CDR1 is MDHEN and CDR2 SYDVKM. The length of the CDR3 is 13 residues. V lost 9 bases and J lost 5, with 17 bases in between. CDR3 loop: CASRFVRANEQYF. In nucleotides, the CDR3 is TGTGCCAGTAGGTTTGTCAGGGCCAACGAGCAGTACTTC.

This clonotype was picked up a small number of times. CDR3: CASRPTGFRYEQYF. CDR3 coding DNA: TGTGCCAGCAGACCCACAGGGTTCAGGTACGAGCAGTACTTC. The V gene is TRBV6-2 or TRBV6-3, the J gene TRBJ2-7; D may be TRBD1 (6 bases). V was cut by 6 bases and J by 4 bases, with 16 bases left in between. The germline V gene encodes CDR1 MNHEY and CDR2 SVGEGT. This CDR3 spans 14 amino acids.

V usage is TRBV12-3 or TRBV12-4 and J usage is TRBJ1-2; 7 bases align to TRBD1. This CDR3 contains 16 residues. V trimming: 1 base; J trimming: 2 bases; junction bases outside the gene matches: 7. CDR3 nucleotide sequence: TGTGCCAGCAGTTTAGTGGGGACAGCACGCAACTATGGCTACACCTTC. Protein sequence: CASSLVGTARNYGYTF.

The chain recombines TRBV24-1 with TRBJ2-1; D not certain. CDR1 and CDR2 (germline): KGHDR, SFDVKD. The CDR3 is 17 amino acids. V dropped 3 bases and J dropped 0 bases, with 14 bases sitting between them. CDR3 protein: CATSDVKMPSSYNEQFF. The CDR3, as DNA: TGTGCCACCAGTGATGTTAAAATGCCTAGCTCCTACAATGAGCAGTTCTTC.

This clonotype was seen ten or more times. J is TRBJ2-7 and V is TRBV5-1; TRBD1 matches at 11 bases. The CDR3 is 14 amino acids. Germline values: CDR1 SGHRS, CDR2 YFSETQ. V lost 4 bases to trimming and J lost 4 bases; unmatched junction nucleotides: 4. The CDR3 loop is CASSQGQGVYEQYF. CDR3 nucleotides: TGCGCCAGCAGCCAGGGACAGGGGGTGTACGAGCAGTACTTC.

This clonotype was observed a handful of times. The CDR3 sequence is CASSLTGAQNIQYF. The CDR3 bases are TGTGCCAGCAGTCTGACAGGGGCCCAAAACATTCAGTACTTC. The chain joins TRBV28 to TRBJ2-4, with 8 bases identical to TRBD1. Germline V gene data show CDR1 as MDHEN and CDR2 as SYDVKM. The CDR3 consists of 14 residues. Unmatched junction bases numbered 5, after V lost 5 bases and J lost 5 bases. The full variable domain, rest sourced from reference TRBV28 and TRBJ2-4, is DVKVTQSSRYLVKRTGEKVFLECVQDMDHENMFWYRQDPGLGLRLIYFSYDVKMKEKGDIPEGYSVSREKKERFSLILESASTNQTSMYLCASSLTGAQNIQYFGAGTRLSVL.